What follows are 9 T cell receptor beta chains derived from one specimen sequenced in a study of OX40 agonist ivuxolimab in advanced cancers. Profiling relied on immunoSEQ multiplex PCR, and the TCRdb table lists in-frame clones only, not all of them. The sample has some 72,000 clones; about 90% are singletons. Sequencing used CD4+ or CD8+ T cells sorted from blood, obtained in a trial of the OX40 agonist ivuxolimab. These receptor sequences come from an adult with an advanced solid tumor such as melanoma, head and neck, liver or kidney cancer.

This rearrangement joins TRBV11-2 to TRBJ2-7; 16 bases agree with TRBD2. Germline V gene data show CDR1 as SGHAT and CDR2 as FQNNGV. V dropped 5 bases and J dropped 6; count of bases not matched to a gene: 7. The CDR3 runs 16 residues. CDR3 sequence reads: CASSLGTSGRAVEQYF. In DNA, the CDR3 is TGTGCCAGCAGCCTCGGGACTAGCGGGAGGGCGGTCGAGCAGTACTTC.

The chain joins TRBV30 to TRBJ1-4; a weak D match, TRBD1 (5 bases). Germline V CDR1 and CDR2: GTSNPN, SVGIG (reference sequence). With 1 base removed from V and 5 bases from J, the gap between germline ends came to 14 bases. The CDR3 is made up of 15 amino acids. The CDR3 coding sequence is TGTGCCTGGAGTGCCCGGTCAGGGCTAAATGAAAAACTGTTTTTT. This gives the protein CAWSARSGLNEKLFF.

V gene TRBV5-4 combines with J gene TRBJ1-1; 12 bases are a match to TRBD1. The CDR3 is made up of 15 amino acids. J was trimmed by 1 base and V by 5 bases; bases with no gene match: 3. Per germline, CDR1 SGHNT and CDR2 YYREEE (reference sequence). CDR3 sequence: CASRRDRGPNTEAFF. In DNA, the CDR3 is TGTGCCAGCAGACGGGACAGGGGGCCGAACACTGAAGCTTTCTTT.

This sequence joins TRBV5-6 and TRBJ1-1; D remains unclear. V lost 3 bases, J lost 0 bases, and 12 bases lay in between. CDR3 size: 15 residues. Germline V gene lookup returns CDR1 SGHDT and CDR2 YYEEEE. This CDR3 reads CASSSSTEMNTEAFF. For the CDR3, the DNA is TGTGCCAGCAGCTCCTCGACCGAGATGAACACTGAAGCTTTCTTT.

DNA for the CDR3: TGTGCCAGCAGCTCTAGCGGGTTTTACAATGAGCAGTTCTTC. Translating gives CASSSSGFYNEQFF. The chain has TRBV5-8 and TRBJ2-1, with 8 nucleotides matching TRBD2. Germline trimming cut 3 bases from V and 4 bases from J; bases unmatched to any gene: 3. This CDR3 region has 14 residues. Germline V gene sequence: CDR1 SGHTS, CDR2 YDEGEE.

The rearrangement links TRBV4-1 to TRBJ1-5, with a possible D match to TRBD1 (5 bases). The V gene's germline CDR1 is MGHRA and CDR2 YSYEKL. Deletions cut 0 bases from V and 5 bases from J, with 8 bases between. The CDR3 length is 14 residues. CDR3 in DNA: TGCGCCAGCAGCCAAGACAGGGTTGATCAGCCCCAGCATTTT. Protein: CASSQDRVDQPQHF.

The V call is TRBV7-2, the J call TRBJ1-2; D gene ambiguous. In germline, CDR1 is SGHTA, CDR2 FQGNSA. The ends were cut back, 0 bases at V and 0 bases at J, with 11 bases in the middle. This CDR3 is built from 16 residues. The CDR3 DNA is TGTGCCAGCAGCTTAGCACACCACTTACCTAACTATGGCTACACCTTC. Its translation is CASSLAHHLPNYGYTF.

The chain has TRBV28 and TRBJ1-2; 7 bases are shared with TRBD1. V shed 8 bases, J shed 7 bases, and the junction held 10 bases outside the gene matches. This CDR3 region has 13 residues. Germline V lookup: CDR1 MDHEN, CDR2 SYDVKM. The chain's CDR3 is CASAQGSISGYTF. Here the CDR3 DNA reads TGTGCCAGCGCACAGGGGTCAATTAGTGGCTACACCTTC.

V is TRBV7-2 and J is TRBJ2-7; D is possibly TRBD1 or TRBD2 (7 bases each). V was cut by 5 bases and J by 1 base, with 12 bases left in between. In germline, CDR1 is SGHTA, CDR2 FQGNSA. CDR3 length: 14 amino acids. The CDR3 protein is CASSPRGGSYEQYF. The CDR3 nucleotides read TGTGCCAGCAGCCCCAGGGGGGGGTCCTACGAGCAGTACTTC. The whole variable domain, remainder taken from reference TRBV7-2 and TRBJ2-7, is GAGVSQSPSNKVTEKGKDVELRCDPISGHTALYWYRQSLGQGLEFLIYFQGNSAPDKSGLPSDRFSAERTGGSVSTLTIQRTQQEDSAVYLCASSPRGGSYEQYFGPGTRLTVT.